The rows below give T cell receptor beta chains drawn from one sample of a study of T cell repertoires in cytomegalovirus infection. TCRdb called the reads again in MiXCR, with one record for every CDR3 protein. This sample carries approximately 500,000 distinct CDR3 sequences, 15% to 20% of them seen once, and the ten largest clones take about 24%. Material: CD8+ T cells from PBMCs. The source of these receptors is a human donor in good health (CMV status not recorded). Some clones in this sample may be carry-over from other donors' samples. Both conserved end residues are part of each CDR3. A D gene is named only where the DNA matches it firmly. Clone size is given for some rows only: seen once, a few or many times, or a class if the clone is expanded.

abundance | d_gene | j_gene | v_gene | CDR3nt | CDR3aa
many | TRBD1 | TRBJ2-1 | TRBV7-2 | TGTGCCAGCAGCTTAGAGTTGGGGACAGGGATCCATGAGCAGTTCTTC | CASSLELGTGIHEQFF
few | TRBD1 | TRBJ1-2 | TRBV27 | TGTGCCAGCAGCGGACCCGGGACAGGGGCCTATGGCTACACCTTC | CASSGPGTGAYGYTF
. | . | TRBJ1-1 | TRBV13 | TGTGCCAGCAGTCCTACCCGAGCGGACGAGGTCAACACTGAAGCTTTCTTT | CASSPTRADEVNTEAFF
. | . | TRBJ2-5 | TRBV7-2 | TGTGCCAGCAGCCCCCACCCAGGTCTATTCGGAGGGGATACGCAGTACTTC | CASSPHPGLFGGDTQYF
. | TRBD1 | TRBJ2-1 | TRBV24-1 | TGTGCCACCAGTGAGGGACAGGGTTTGAGCTCCTACAATGAGCAGTTCTTC | CATSEGQGLSSYNEQFF
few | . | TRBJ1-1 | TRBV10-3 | TGTGCTCTTAGCGGGGGCAGCGGAACTGAAGCTTTCTTT | CALSGGSGTEAFF
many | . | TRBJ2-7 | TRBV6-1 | TGTGCCATTCCGGTTATCTACGAGCAGTACTTC | CAIPVIYEQYF
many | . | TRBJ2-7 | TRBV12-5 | TGTGCTAGTGGTTTGGGGGGAGCCTACGAGCAGTACTTC | CASGLGGAYEQYF
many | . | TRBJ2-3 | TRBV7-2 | TGTGCCAGCAGCTTAATGGCTCCAGATACGCAGTATTTT | CASSLMAPDTQYF
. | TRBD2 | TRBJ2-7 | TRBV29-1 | TGCAGATGCTTGGGGACTAGCGGTGAGCAGTACTTC | CRCLGTSGEQYF
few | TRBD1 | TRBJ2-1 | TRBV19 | TGTGCCAGTAGTACCCCTACAGGGGGCCTAATTAACTCCTACAATGAGCAGTTCTTC | CASSTPTGGLINSYNEQFF
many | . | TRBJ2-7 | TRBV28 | TGTGCCAGCAGTCCCTGGGGGGAATTATCCTACGAGCAGTACTTC | CASSPWGELSYEQYF
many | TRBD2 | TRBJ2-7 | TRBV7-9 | TGTGCCAGCAGCCCGCCACGGGCGGGGGGCTCCTACGAGCAGTACTTC | CASSPPRAGGSYEQYF
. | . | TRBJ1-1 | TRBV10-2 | TGCGCAAGCAGTCTACCAGTGGCTCACACTGAAGCTTTCTTT | CASSLPVAHTEAFF
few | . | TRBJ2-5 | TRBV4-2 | TGTGCCAGCAGCCAAGGGGGGTCCCAAGAGACCCAGTACTTC | CASSQGGSQETQYF
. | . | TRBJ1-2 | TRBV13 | TGTGCCAGCAGCTTAGAAGGGATTTCCCCAGGTGGCTACACCTTC | CASSLEGISPGGYTF
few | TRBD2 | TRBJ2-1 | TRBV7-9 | TGTGCCAGCAGCCCCCCTAGCGGGGGGTCGTACAATGAGCAGTTCTTC | CASSPPSGGSYNEQFF
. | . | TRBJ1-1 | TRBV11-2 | TGTGCCAGCAGCTTATGGGGCAACCCCCGGGGCACTGAAGCTTTCTTT | CASSLWGNPRGTEAFF
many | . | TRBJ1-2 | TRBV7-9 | TGTGCCAGCAGCTTAGTTGGCAGGGGAAGGGCTAACTATGGCTACACCTTC | CASSLVGRGRANYGYTF
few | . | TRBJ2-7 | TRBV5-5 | TGTGCCAGCAGCTTGTTGGGGCGAGCCTCCCTTTCCTACGAGCAGTACTTC | CASSLLGRASLSYEQYF
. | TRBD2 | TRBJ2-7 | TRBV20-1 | TGCAGTGCTGGACTAGCGGGCCGGTACGAGCAGTACTTC | CSAGLAGRYEQYF
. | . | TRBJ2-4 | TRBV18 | TGTGCCAGCTCACTGAATGGTGGGGGAAACATTCAGTACTTC | CASSLNGGGNIQYF
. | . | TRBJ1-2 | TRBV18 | TGTGCCAGCTCATTGACAGGAGTGGACTATGGCTACACCTTC | CASSLTGVDYGYTF
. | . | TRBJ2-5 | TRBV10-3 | TGTGCCACCGGGACACAACAAGAGACCCGGTACTTC | CATGTQQETRYF
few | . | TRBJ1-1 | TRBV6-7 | TGTGCCTGTACCAGGGAAAATACTGAAGCTTTCTTT | CACTRENTEAFF
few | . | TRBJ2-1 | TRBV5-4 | TGTGCCAGCAGCGTAGAGGACAATGAGCAGTTCTTC | CASSVEDNEQFF
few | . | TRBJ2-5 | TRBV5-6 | TGTGCCAGCAGCTTGGGGACAGAAGGGACCCAGTACTTC | CASSLGTEGTQYF
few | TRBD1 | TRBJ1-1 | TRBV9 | TGTGCCAGCAGCGGGAGACAGGGTGTAGGAGCTTTCTTT | CASSGRQGVGAFF
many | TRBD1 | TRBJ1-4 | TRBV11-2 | TGTGCCAGCAGCCCCCACCGGGACAGGGCTGAAAAACTGTTTTTT | CASSPHRDRAEKLFF
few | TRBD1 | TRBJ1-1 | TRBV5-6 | TGTGCCAGCAGCTTCAAGGACAGGGGTCCTTTCACTGAAGCTTTCTTT | CASSFKDRGPFTEAFF
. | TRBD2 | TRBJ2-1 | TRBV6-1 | TGTGCCAGCAGATCCCCCCGGAGCGGGAGTGCTGAGCAGTTCTTC | CASRSPRSGSAEQFF
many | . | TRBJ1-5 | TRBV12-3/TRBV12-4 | TGTGCCAGCAGTCCCCCACAGGACCATCAGCCCCAGCATTTT | CASSPPQDHQPQHF
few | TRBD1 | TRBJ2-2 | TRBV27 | TGTGCCAGCAGTTTACAACAGGGGGCTTATACCGGGGAGCTGTTTTTT | CASSLQQGAYTGELFF
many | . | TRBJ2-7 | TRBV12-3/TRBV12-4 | TGTGCCAGTTCGGAAGAGGGAACCTACGAGCAGTACTTC | CASSEEGTYEQYF
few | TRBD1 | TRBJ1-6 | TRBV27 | TGTGCCAGCAGAACCCGGGACAGGGGTGATTCACCCCTCCACTTT | CASRTRDRGDSPLHF
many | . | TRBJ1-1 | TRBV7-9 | TGTGCCAGCAGCTCCGAGTGGACTCCGAACACTGAAGCTTTCTTT | CASSSEWTPNTEAFF
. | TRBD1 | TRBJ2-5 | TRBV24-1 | TGTGCCACCGGACAGGGTAAAGAGACCCAGTACTTC | CATGQGKETQYF
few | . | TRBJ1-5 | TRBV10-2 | TGCGCCAGCGACCCGGGACGGAACAATCAGCCCCAGCATTTT | CASDPGRNNQPQHF
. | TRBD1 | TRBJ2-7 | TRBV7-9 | TGTGCCAGCAGCCCCCGGACAGGAAAAGAAGAGCAGGACTTC | CASSPRTGKEEQDF
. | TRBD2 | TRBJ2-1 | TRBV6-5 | TGTGCCAGCACGGGACTAGCAGCAGACAATGAGCAGTTCTTC | CASTGLAADNEQFF
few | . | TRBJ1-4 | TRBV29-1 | TGCAGCGGCCAAAGGGGGTCGGCTAATGAAAAACTGTTTTTT | CSGQRGSANEKLFF
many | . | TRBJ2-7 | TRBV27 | TGTGCCAGCAGCCGGGGCGACGAGCAGTACTTC | CASSRGDEQYF
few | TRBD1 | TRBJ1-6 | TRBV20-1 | TGCAGTGCTAGGATACGACAGGGGGGAGTGGATAATTCACCCCTCCACTTT | CSARIRQGGVDNSPLHF
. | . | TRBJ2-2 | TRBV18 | TGTGCCAGCTCACCGGTCGGGACAATGAATAGGAACACCGGGGAGCTGTTTTTT | CASSPVGTMNRNTGELFF
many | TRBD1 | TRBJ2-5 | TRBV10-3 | TGTGCCATCAGTGACTCGGACAGGGAAGGGGGTTTCGAGACCCAGTACTTC | CAISDSDREGGFETQYF